Below, 17 T cell receptor beta chains from the same sample are listed, as sequenced in a study of blood T cell repertoires in COVID-19. Repertoires were generated with immunoSEQ multiplex PCR, while TCRdb's copy carries only in-frame clones and drops some. The sample contains under 150,000 clones, about 80% of which appear only once. The sequenced sample was PBMCs or T cells enriched from blood (not recorded which). These receptors came from a woman aged 45-65 years who had recovered from COVID-19.

CDR3 loop: CASRSSGSDTQYF. As DNA, the CDR3 is TGCGCCAGCAGATCTAGCGGGTCAGATACGCAGTATTTT. The chain combines TRBV10-1 with TRBJ2-3; 8 bases fit TRBD2. CDR3 length: 13 residues. The germline gives CDR1 WNHNN, CDR2 SYGVQD (reference sequence). The V and J ends lost 6 bases and 4 bases, in that order; junction bases with no gene match: 3.

V is TRBV2 and J is TRBJ2-7; 15 bases match TRBD2. The CDR3 runs 15 residues. CDR1 is SNHLY and CDR2 is FYNNEI in the germline V gene. J was trimmed by 7 bases and V by 6 bases; bases with no gene match: 7. DNA for the CDR3: TGTGCCAGCAGGGAACCGGGACTAGCGGGAGGAGAGCAGTACTTC. It translates to CASREPGLAGGEQYF.

V is TRBV19 and J is TRBJ1-2; D remains unclear. V lost 3 bases to trimming and J lost 3 bases, with 8 bases between them. The CDR3 runs 13 residues. The germline CDR1 and CDR2 sequences are LNHDA and SQIVND (reference sequence). CDR3 protein: CASSIDKYYGYTF. In DNA form, the CDR3 reads TGTGCCAGTAGTATTGACAAATACTATGGCTACACCTTC.

As concerns this clone: One junction end disagrees with the germline gene, perhaps due to a read error. The V call is TRBV30, the J call TRBJ2-3; 9 positions match TRBD1. This CDR3 has 11 residues. Germline assignment: CDR1 GTSNPN and CDR2 SVGIG (reference sequence). CDR3 coding DNA: TGTGCCTGGAGTACGGGGACAGGGAAGGCATTT. Residues: CAWSTGTGKAF.

The rearrangement links TRBV30 to TRBJ1-5; D may be TRBD1 (6 bases). The V end was cut by 5 bases, the J end by 2 bases, with 13 bases between. There are 14 residues in the CDR3. The V gene's germline CDR1 is GTSNPN and CDR2 SVGIG (reference sequence). DNA of the CDR3: TGTGCCTGGGCACAGGGAATCGGCAATCAGCCCCAGCATTTT. This sequence encodes CAWAQGIGNQPQHF.

This rearrangement joins TRBV2 to TRBJ1-6; the D gene is possibly TRBD1 (5 bases). This CDR3 is built from 15 residues. Germline-derived CDR1 and CDR2 are SNHLY and FYNNEI. V was clipped by 4 bases and J by 9 bases, with 16 bases between them. The CDR3 DNA is TGTGCCAGCAGTGCGCAAGACGGGGGAAGTTCACCCCTCCACTTT. Protein: CASSAQDGGSSPLHF.

The V gene is TRBV18, the J gene TRBJ2-5; D uncertain. Germline V lookup: CDR1 KGHSH, CDR2 LQKENI. Trimming took off 5 bases at V and 1 base at J, with 5 bases between the two ends. The CDR3 extends over 12 amino acids. In DNA form, the CDR3 reads TGTGCCAGCTCAGAGTCCCAAGAGACCCAGTACTTC. Its protein product is CASSESQETQYF.

This chain joins TRBV5-8 and TRBJ1-1, with TRBD1 identical over 9 bases. CDR1 and CDR2 (germline): SGHTS, YDEGEE. This CDR3 is built from 14 residues. The J segment lost 5 bases and the V segment lost 5 bases, leaving 7 bases of the junction unmatched. CDR3 coding DNA: TGTGCCAGCAGACCGGACAGGGGTTGGACTGAAGCTTTCTTT. Translated, it gives CASRPDRGWTEAFF.

At least ten counts were recorded for this clone. The chain joins TRBV20-1 to TRBJ2-5; D unresolved. Looked up from germline, CDR1 is DFQATT and CDR2 is SNEGSKA (reference sequence). Trimming took off 3 bases at V and 5 bases at J, with 7 bases between the two ends. The CDR3 has 11 residues. As DNA, the CDR3 is TGCAGTGCTAGGGTCGGGGAGACCCAGTACTTC. It encodes CSARVGETQYF.

This clone was observed once. This chain joins TRBV19 and TRBJ2-7; TRBD1 matches at 9 bases. CDR3 length: 14 residues. Germline assignment: CDR1 LNHDA and CDR2 SQIVND (reference sequence). J was trimmed by 2 bases and V by 4 bases; bases with no gene match: 3. The CDR3 DNA reads TGTGCCAGTAGTAACACAGGGGGCACCTACGAGCAGTACTTC. Translated, it gives CASSNTGGTYEQYF.

This clone was seen only a few times. This chain uses TRBV29-1 with TRBJ2-7, with 7 nucleotides matching TRBD2. Unmatched junction bases numbered 12, after V lost 0 bases and J lost 7 bases. Looked up from germline, CDR1 is SQVTM and CDR2 is ANQGSEA. This CDR3 region has 15 residues. The DNA of the CDR3 is TGCAGCGTTGAAGATCCATCAGGCGGGGAGGGGGAGCAGTACTTC. It specifies CSVEDPSGGEGEQYF.

This clone was seen a single time. In DNA, the CDR3 is TGTGCCAGCAGCCTACAGGAAAGCTATGGCTACACCTTC. Its protein product is CASSLQESYGYTF. The V gene is TRBV7-8, the J gene TRBJ1-2, with D perhaps matching TRBD1 (5 bases). The CDR3 runs to 13 residues. Per the germline V gene, CDR1 is SGHVS and CDR2 is FQNEAQ. Between the trimmed V and J ends, which lost 5 bases and 4 bases, there was a span of 11 bases. The whole variable domain, remainder taken from reference TRBV7-8 and TRBJ1-2, is GAGVSQSPRYKVAKRGQDVALRCDPISGHVSLFWYQQALGQGPEFLTYFQNEAQLDKSGLPSDRFFAERPEGSVSTLKIQRTQQEDSAVYLCASSLQESYGYTFGSGTRLTVV.

The table lists this clone with a few counts. The chain's CDR3 is CASSSRSSGQTINEQFF. The CDR3 DNA is TGCGCCAGCAGCTCCCGCTCGTCAGGACAGACAATAAATGAGCAGTTCTTC. J is TRBJ2-1 and V is TRBV5-1; D might be TRBD1 (6 bases). This CDR3 has 17 amino acids. Germline CDR1 reads SGHRS; CDR2 reads YFSETQ. The germline V and J ends were trimmed by 3 bases and 7 bases, with 23 bases remaining between them.

This clone occurred once. CDR3 DNA: TGTGCCAGCAGTTTGGGCCCAGAAGCTTTCTTT. Residues: CASSLGPEAFF. The rearrangement uses TRBV12-3 or TRBV12-4 and TRBJ1-1; no firm D call. The CDR3 is made up of 11 amino acids. V was shortened by 3 bases and J by 8 bases, with 7 bases between the two germline ends.

This clone has only a few counts. The CDR3 protein is CASSLRLAGGPGDEQYF. DNA for the CDR3: TGTGCCAGCAGTTTAAGACTAGCGGGAGGGCCGGGCGACGAGCAGTACTTC. The rearrangement links TRBV28 to TRBJ2-7; 14 bases are shared with TRBD2. This CDR3 comprises 17 residues. The V segment lost 2 bases and the J segment 5 bases; nucleotides outside the gene matches: 8. CDR1 and CDR2 from the germline V gene are MDHEN and SYDVKM.

This chain connects TRBV27 to TRBJ2-6; no firm D call. V lost 2 bases and J lost 4, with 12 bases in between. This CDR3 spans 16 amino acids. Germline CDR1 and CDR2: MNHEY and SMNVEV (reference sequence). Here the CDR3 reads CASSLIAVSGANVLTF. The DNA for the CDR3 is TGTGCCAGCAGTTTAATTGCAGTGTCCGGGGCCAACGTCCTGACTTTC.

CDR3 sequence reads: CASSTTGITWDQPQHF. CDR3 bases: TGTGCCAGTAGTACGACAGGGATTACCTGGGATCAGCCCCAGCATTTT. This chain connects TRBV19 to TRBJ1-5; 7 bases are shared with TRBD1. The V segment lost 4 bases and the J segment 5 bases; nucleotides outside the gene matches: 11. The CDR3 consists of 16 residues. Germline CDR1 is LNHDA and CDR2 is SQIVND (reference sequence). Full variable domain (outside the CDR3, taken from reference TRBV19 and TRBJ1-5): DGGITQSPKYLFRKEGQNVTLSCEQNLNHDAMYWYRQDPGQGLRLIYYSQIVNDFQKGDIAEGYSVSREKKESFPLTVTSAQKNPTAFYLCASSTTGITWDQPQHFGDGTRLSIL.